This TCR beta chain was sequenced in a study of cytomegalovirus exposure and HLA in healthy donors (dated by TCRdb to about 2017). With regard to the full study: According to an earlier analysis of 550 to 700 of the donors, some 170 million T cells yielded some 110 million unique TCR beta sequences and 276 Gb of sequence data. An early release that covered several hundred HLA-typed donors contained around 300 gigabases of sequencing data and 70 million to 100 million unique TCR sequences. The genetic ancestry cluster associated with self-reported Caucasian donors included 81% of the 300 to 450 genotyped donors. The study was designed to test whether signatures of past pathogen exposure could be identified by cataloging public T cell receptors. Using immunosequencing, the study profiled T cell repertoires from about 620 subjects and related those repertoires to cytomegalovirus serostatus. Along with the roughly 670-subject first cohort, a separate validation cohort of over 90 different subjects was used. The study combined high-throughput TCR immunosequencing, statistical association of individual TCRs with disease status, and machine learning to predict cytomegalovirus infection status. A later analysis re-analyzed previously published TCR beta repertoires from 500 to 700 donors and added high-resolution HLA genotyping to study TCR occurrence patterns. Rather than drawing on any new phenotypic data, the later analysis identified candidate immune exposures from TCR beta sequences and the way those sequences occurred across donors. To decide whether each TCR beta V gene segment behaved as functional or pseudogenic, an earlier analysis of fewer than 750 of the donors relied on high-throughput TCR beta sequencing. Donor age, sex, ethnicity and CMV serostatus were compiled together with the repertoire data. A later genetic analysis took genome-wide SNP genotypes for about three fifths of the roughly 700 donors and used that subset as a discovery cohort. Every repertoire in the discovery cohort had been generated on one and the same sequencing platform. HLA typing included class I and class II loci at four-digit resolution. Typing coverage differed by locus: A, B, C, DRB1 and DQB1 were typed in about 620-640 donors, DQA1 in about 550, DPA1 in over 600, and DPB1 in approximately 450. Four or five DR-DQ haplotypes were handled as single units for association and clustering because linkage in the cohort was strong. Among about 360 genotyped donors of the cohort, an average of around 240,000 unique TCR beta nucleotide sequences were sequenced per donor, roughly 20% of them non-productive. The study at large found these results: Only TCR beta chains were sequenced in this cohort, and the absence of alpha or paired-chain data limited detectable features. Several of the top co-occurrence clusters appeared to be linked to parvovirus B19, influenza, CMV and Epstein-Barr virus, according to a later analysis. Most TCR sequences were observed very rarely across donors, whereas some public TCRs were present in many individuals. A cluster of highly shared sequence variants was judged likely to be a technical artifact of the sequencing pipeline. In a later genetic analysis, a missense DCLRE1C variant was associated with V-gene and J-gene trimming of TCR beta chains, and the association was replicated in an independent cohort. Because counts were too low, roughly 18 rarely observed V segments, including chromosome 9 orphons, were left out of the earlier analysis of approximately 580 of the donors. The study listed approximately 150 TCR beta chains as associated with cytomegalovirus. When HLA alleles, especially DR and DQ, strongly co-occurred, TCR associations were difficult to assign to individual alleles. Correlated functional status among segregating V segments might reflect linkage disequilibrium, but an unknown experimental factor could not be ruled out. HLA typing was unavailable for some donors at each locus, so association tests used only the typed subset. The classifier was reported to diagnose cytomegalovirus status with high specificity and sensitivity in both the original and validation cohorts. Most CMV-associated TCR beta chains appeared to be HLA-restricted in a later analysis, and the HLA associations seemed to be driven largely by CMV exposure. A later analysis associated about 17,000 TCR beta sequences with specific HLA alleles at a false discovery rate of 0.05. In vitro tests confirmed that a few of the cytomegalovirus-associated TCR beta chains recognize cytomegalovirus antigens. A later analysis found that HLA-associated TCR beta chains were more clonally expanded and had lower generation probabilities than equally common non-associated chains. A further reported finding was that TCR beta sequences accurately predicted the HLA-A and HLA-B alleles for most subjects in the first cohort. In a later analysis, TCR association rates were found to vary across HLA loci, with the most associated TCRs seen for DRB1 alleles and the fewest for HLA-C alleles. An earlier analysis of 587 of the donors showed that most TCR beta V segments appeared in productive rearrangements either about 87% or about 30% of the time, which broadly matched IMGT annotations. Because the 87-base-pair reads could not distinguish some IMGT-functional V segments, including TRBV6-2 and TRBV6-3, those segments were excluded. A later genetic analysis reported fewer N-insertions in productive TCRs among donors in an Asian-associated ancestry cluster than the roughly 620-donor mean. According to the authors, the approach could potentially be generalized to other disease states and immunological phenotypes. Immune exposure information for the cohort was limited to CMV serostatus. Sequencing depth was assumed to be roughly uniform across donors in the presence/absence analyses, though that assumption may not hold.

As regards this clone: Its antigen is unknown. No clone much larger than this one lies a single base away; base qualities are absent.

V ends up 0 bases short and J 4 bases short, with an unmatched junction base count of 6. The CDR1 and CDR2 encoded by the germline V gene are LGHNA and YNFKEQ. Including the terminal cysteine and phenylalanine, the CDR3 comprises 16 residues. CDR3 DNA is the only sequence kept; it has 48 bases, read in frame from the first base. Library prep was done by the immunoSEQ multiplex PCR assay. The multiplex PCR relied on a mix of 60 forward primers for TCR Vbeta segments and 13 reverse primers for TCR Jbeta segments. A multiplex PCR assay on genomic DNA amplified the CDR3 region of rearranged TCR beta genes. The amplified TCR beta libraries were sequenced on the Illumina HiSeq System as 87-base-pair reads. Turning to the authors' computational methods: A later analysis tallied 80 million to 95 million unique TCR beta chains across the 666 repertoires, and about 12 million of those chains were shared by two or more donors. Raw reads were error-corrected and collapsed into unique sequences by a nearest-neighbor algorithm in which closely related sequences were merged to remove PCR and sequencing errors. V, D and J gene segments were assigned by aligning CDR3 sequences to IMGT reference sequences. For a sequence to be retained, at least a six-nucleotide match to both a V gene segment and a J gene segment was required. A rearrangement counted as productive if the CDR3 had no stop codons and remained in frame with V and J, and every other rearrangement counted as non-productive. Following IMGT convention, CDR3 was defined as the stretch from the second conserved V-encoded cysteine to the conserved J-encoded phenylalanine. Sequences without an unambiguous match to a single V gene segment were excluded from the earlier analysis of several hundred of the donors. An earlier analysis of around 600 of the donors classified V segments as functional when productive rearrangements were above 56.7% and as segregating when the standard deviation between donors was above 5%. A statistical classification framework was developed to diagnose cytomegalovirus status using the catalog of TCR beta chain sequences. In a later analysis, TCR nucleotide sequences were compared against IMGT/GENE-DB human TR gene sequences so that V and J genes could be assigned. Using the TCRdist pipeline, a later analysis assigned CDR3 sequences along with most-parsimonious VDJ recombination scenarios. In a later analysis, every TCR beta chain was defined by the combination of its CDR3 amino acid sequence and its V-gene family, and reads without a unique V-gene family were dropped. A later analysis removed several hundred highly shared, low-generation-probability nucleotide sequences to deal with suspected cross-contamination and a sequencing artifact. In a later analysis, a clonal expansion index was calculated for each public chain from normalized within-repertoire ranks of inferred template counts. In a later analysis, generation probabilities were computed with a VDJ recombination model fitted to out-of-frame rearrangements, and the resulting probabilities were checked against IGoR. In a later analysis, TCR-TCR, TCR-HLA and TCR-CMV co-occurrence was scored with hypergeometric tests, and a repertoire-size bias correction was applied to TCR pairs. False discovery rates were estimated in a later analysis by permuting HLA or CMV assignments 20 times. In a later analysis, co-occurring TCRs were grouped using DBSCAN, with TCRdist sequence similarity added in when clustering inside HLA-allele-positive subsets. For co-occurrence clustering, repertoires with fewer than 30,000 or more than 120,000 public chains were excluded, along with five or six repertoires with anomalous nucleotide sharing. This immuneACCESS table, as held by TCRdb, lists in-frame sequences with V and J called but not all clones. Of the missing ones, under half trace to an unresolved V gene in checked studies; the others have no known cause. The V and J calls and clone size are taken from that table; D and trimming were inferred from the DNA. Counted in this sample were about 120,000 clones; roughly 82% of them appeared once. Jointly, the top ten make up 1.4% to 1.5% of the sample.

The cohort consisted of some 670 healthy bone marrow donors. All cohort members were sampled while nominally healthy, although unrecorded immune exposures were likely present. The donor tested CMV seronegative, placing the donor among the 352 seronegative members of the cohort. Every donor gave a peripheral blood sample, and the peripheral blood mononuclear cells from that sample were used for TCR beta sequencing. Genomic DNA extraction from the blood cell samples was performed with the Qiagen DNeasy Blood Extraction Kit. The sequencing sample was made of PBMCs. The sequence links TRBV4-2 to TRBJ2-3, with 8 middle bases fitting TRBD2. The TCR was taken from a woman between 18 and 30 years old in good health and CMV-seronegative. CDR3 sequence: CASSQDPAGAPDTQYF. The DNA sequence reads TGTGCCAGCAGCCAAGATCCAGCGGGAGCACCAGATACGCAGTATTTT.